This is a list of T cell receptor beta chains from one sample in a study of blood T cells in healthy people across ages. MiXCR was run by TCRdb on the 5' RACE reads, yielding one entry per CDR3 protein. The data contain more than 500,000 distinct CDR3 sequences, approximately 30% of them singletons. Sequencing was carried out using blood. All receptors derive from a woman in her 70s in good health. Each CDR3 is given with its conserved first and last residue. The D gene is left open where the match is weak. Clone size appears in some rows only: once, few, many, or a class for an expanded clone.

d_gene	v_gene	abundance	j_gene	CDR3aa	CDR3nt
.	TRBV7-9	few	TRBJ2-2	CASRSYRGGDTGELFF	TGTGCCAGCAGATCTTACAGGGGAGGCGACACCGGGGAGCTGTTTTTT
.	TRBV7-2	many	TRBJ1-1	CASKREPMGTEAFF	TGTGCCAGTAAGAGGGAGCCCATGGGCACTGAAGCTTTCTTT
TRBD1	TRBV20-1	.	TRBJ1-2	CSARGQGRGYTF	TGCAGTGCTAGGGGACAGGGAAGGGGCTACACCTTC
.	TRBV20-1	few	TRBJ2-4	CSAGEQRKNIQYF	TGCAGTGCTGGGGAGCAGCGGAAAAACATTCAGTACTTC
TRBD1	TRBV4-3	few	TRBJ1-6	CASSQDESRGLDSSPLHF	TGCGCCAGCAGCCAAGATGAGAGTAGGGGGCTGGATAGTTCACCCCTCCACTTT
.	TRBV7-9	few	TRBJ1-2	CASSSGIYGYTF	TGTGCCAGCAGCTCTGGGATTTATGGCTACACCTTC
.	TRBV4-1	.	TRBJ2-1	CASSQDLRDTPEREQFF	TGCGCCAGCAGCCAAGATCTCCGGGATACCCCGGAGCGTGAGCAGTTCTTC
TRBD1	TRBV18	.	TRBJ1-3	CASPSDRGGNTIYF	TGTGCCAGCCCGTCGGACAGGGGCGGAAACACCATATATTTT
.	TRBV15	few	TRBJ1-6	CATSREQGGRSPLHF	TGTGCTACCAGCAGAGAACAGGGTGGCCGTTCACCCCTCCACTTT
TRBD1	TRBV9	few	TRBJ2-5	CASSAREGAGETQYF	TGTGCCAGCAGCGCAAGAGAGGGGGCCGGGGAGACCCAGTACTTC
TRBD1	TRBV25-1	.	TRBJ2-7	CASSDSDRVGYEQYF	TGTGCCAGCAGTGATTCAGACAGGGTTGGGTACGAGCAGTACTTC
.	TRBV15	.	TRBJ1-4	CATSRDQGARNEKLFF	TGTGCCACCAGCAGAGATCAGGGAGCCCGCAATGAAAAACTGTTTTTT